These 15 T cell receptor beta chains were all obtained from the same sample, sequenced in a study of T cells in Graves' hyperthyroidism and ophthalmopathy. Amplified regions were TCR beta CDR3 sequences from RNA transcripts. Primed by the HTBI set, a first-round RT-PCR was run on the TCR CDR3. One entry per CDR3 protein results from TCRdb running MiXCR on the multiplex PCR reads. The top ten hold 7% to 9% of the sample, which has around 300,000 distinct CDR3 sequences, roughly 13% seen once. The sequenced material came from blood. The origin of the receptors is a woman aged 40 to 50 with Graves' hyperthyroidism.

V gene TRBV28 combines with J gene TRBJ2-7, with 8 bases that match TRBD2. Germline assignment: CDR1 MDHEN and CDR2 SYDVKM. The CDR3 extends over 14 amino acids. The junction had 6 bases not matched to a gene; V was cut back by 7 bases and J by 1 base. The CDR3 protein is CASIYSGNSYEQYF. The CDR3 DNA reads as TGTGCCAGCATTTATAGCGGGAATTCCTACGAGCAGTACTTC. The variable domain in full, with the rest retrieved from reference TRBV28 and TRBJ2-7, is DVKVTQSSRYLVKRTGEKVFLECVQDMDHENMFWYRQDPGLGLRLIYFSYDVKMKEKGDIPEGYSVSREKKERFSLILESASTNQTSMYLCASIYSGNSYEQYFGPGTRLTVT.

This clonotype was counted between two and nine times. The rearrangement joins TRBV3-1 to TRBJ1-5, with D unclear. Germline lookup yields CDR1 LGHDT and CDR2 YNNKEL (reference sequence). V lost 0 bases and J lost 3, with 15 bases in between. There are 17 residues in the CDR3. The CDR3 sequence is CASSQDPIRGNNQPQHF. Written as DNA, the CDR3 is TGTGCCAGCAGCCAAGATCCCATCAGAGGTAACAATCAGCCCCAGCATTTT. The full variable domain, with the rest looked up from reference TRBV3-1 and TRBJ1-5, is DTAVSQTPKYLVTQMGNDKSIKCEQNLGHDTMYWYKQDSKKFLKIMFSYNNKELIINETVPNRFSPKSPDKAHLNLHINSLELGDSAVYFCASSQDPIRGNNQPQHFGDGTRLSIL.

Remarks on this clonotype: Possible read error: a much larger clone is one base away. The CDR3 nucleotides read TGTGCCAGCAGCCGAGGGCAAACCAATCAGTACTTC. It translates to CASSRGQTNQYF. The J gene is TRBJ2-4, the V gene TRBV3-1; a weak D match, TRBD2 (5 bases). The V gene's germline CDR1 is LGHDT and CDR2 YNNKEL (reference sequence). V was pared by 4 bases and J by 12 bases, with 13 bases between. This CDR3 has 12 residues.

The chain carries TRBV7-2 and TRBJ2-2; D possibly corresponds to TRBD2 (6 bases). The length of the CDR3 is 16 residues. Germline loops: CDR1 SGHTA, CDR2 FQGNSA. V gave up 8 bases and J gave up 5 bases, with 21 bases separating them. Here the CDR3 reads CASGPRTGRGTGELFF. As DNA, the CDR3 is TGTGCCAGCGGACCTAGGACGGGCCGGGGGACCGGGGAGCTGTTTTTT.

The table lists this clonotype with many counts. J is TRBJ2-1 and V is TRBV28; D is possibly TRBD1 or TRBD2 (5 bases each). CDR3 size: 16 residues. Trimming shortened V by 5 bases and J by 8 bases, and 22 bases separated the two germline ends. Germline values: CDR1 MDHEN, CDR2 SYDVKM. In nucleotides, the CDR3 is TGTGCCAGCAGTGCCTATTCCGGGACGGACCTTGATGAGCAGTTCTTC. Encoded protein: CASSAYSGTDLDEQFF.

There are many counts of this clonotype. The J gene is TRBJ2-7, the V gene TRBV30, with D unclear. The V and J ends lost 2 bases and 5 bases respectively, with 13 bases between them. This CDR3 region has 13 residues. The germline V gene has CDR1 GTSNPN and CDR2 SVGIG (reference sequence). CDR3 coding DNA: TGTGCCTGGAGTAGTAACAGCCGGGACGAGCAGTACTTC. Translating gives CAWSSNSRDEQYF.

This clonotype was seen only a few times. The chain carries TRBV12-3 or TRBV12-4 and TRBJ1-1, with 10 bases lining up with TRBD1. With 6 bases clipped from V and 4 bases from J, the junction kept 14 bases outside the gene matches. This CDR3 comprises 17 residues. The CDR3 DNA reads TGTGCCAGCAGGAGATACTCGACAGGGGGCTTATCCACTGAAGCTTTCTTT. Encoded protein: CASRRYSTGGLSTEAFF.

Regarding this clonotype: This may be a read error, as it is one base from a much larger clone. This CDR3 fails to terminate in the conserved phenylalanine or tryptophan, so it likely reflects a read error. The V gene is TRBV20-1, the J gene TRBJ2-7; 9 bases are a match to TRBD2. The CDR3 runs 15 residues. CDR1 and CDR2 from the germline V gene are DFQATT and SNEGSKA (reference sequence). The V and J ends lost 0 bases and 5 bases, in that order; junction bases with no gene match: 8. The CDR3 protein is CSARERGLAFNEQYL. The CDR3 DNA reads TGCAGTGCTAGAGAACGTGGACTAGCGTTTAACGAGCAGTACCTC.

This clonotype was detected many times. DNA of the CDR3: TGTGCCAGCAGCCCTCCCCGGACCGAAAAACTGTTTTTT. It translates to CASSPPRTEKLFF. The V and J genes are TRBV28 and TRBJ1-4; D ambiguous. This CDR3 region has 13 residues. V lost 6 bases, J lost 8 bases, and 13 bases lay in between. Germline CDR1 reads MDHEN; CDR2 reads SYDVKM.

This clonotype was recorded at least ten times. This rearrangement joins TRBV2 to TRBJ2-7, with 8 nucleotides matching TRBD1. V shed 1 base and J 3 bases; nucleotides not matched to a gene: 2. Germline loops: CDR1 SNHLY, CDR2 FYNNEI. This CDR3 is 14 amino acids long. Here the CDR3 reads CASSEVDRVYEQYF. The DNA of the CDR3 is TGTGCCAGCAGTGAAGTGGACAGGGTCTACGAGCAGTACTTC.

This clonotype is a singleton in its sample. A single base separates this from a much larger clone, so it may be a read error. This chain joins TRBV7-3 and TRBJ1-1, with D perhaps matching TRBD1 (6 bases). Germline assignment: CDR1 SGHTA and CDR2 FQGTGA. The CDR3 extends over 14 amino acids. The CDR3 reads CASSLTPGDTEAVF. The CDR3, as DNA: TGTGCCAGCAGCTTAACGCCGGGGGACACTGAAGCTGTCTTT.

Ten or more counts support this clonotype. V and J are TRBV29-1 and TRBJ1-2; TRBD1 is a possible D gene (5 bases). V shed 8 bases and J shed 8 bases, with 15 bases lying between them. CDR1 is SQVTM and CDR2 is ANQGSEA in the germline V gene. The CDR3 sequence is 11 residues long. The CDR3 protein is CSTTKGSGYTF. The CDR3 coding sequence is TGCAGCACCACGAAGGGGAGCGGCTACACCTTC.

In its sample, this clonotype was seen many times. For the CDR3, the DNA is TGCAGTGCTAGAGATCCCTCAGCGGGAGTAGGTTACGAGCAGTACTTC. Protein sequence: CSARDPSAGVGYEQYF. The chain joins TRBV20-1 to TRBJ2-7, with 8 bases fitting TRBD2. V lost 0 bases and J lost 4; bases outside the gene matches: 11. Germline CDR1 and CDR2: DFQATT and SNEGSKA (reference sequence). The CDR3 runs 16 residues.

This clonotype occurred many times. The gene calls are TRBV28 and TRBJ2-7; D is unresolved. CDR1 MDHEN and CDR2 SYDVKM come from the germline V gene. V lost 3 bases and J lost 6, with 6 bases in between. The CDR3 sequence is 11 residues long. CDR3 in amino acids: CASSFYPEQYF. The DNA of the CDR3 is TGTGCCAGCAGTTTTTATCCCGAGCAGTACTTC.

This clonotype was seen many times. The chain uses TRBV6-2 or TRBV6-3 and TRBJ1-5; 7 bases fit TRBD1. This CDR3 is built from 18 residues. From germline, CDR1 is MNHEY and CDR2 SVGEGT. With 5 bases clipped from V and 2 bases from J, the junction kept 15 bases outside the gene matches. The CDR3 sequence is CASSNGQVIRSRNQPQHF. The CDR3 DNA follows: TGTGCCAGCAGTAACGGACAGGTGATTCGTAGCCGCAATCAGCCCCAGCATTTT.